A single sample gave rise to the 32 T cell receptor beta chains below, sequenced in a study of T cell responses to AZD1222 COVID-19 vaccine. Assay: immunoSEQ multiplex PCR; the TCRdb copy retains only in-frame clones and omits some. The sample holds about 120,000 clones; more than 85% are singletons and the top ten take 4.5% to 6%. This sample comprised peripheral blood, obtained 28 days after the second AZD1222 dose. The receptor set was obtained from an adult who received the AZD1222 COVID-19 vaccine.

The gene calls are TRBV3-1 (or the pseudogene TRBV3-2) and TRBJ2-1, with TRBD2 matching over 8 bases. CDR3 length: 17 residues. Germline CDR1 and CDR2: LGHDT and YNNKEL (reference sequence). V was pared by 4 bases and J by 0 bases, with 8 bases of the junction left unmatched. The CDR3 sequence: CASSLFGGGSSYNEQFF. CDR3 bases: TGTGCCAGCAGCCTATTTGGCGGGGGGAGCTCCTACAATGAGCAGTTCTTC.

This rearrangement joins TRBV23-1 to TRBJ1-5, with TRBD1 as a possible D gene (6 bases). TRBV23-1 is an ORF, with its function uncertain. Trimming pared 8 bases from V and 7 bases from J, leaving 21 bases between. There are 15 residues in the CDR3. CDR3: CASWPKQGGGQPQHF. CDR3 coding DNA: TGCGCCAGCTGGCCGAAACAGGGAGGAGGGCAGCCCCAGCATTTT.

The chain has TRBV15 and TRBJ1-5; D uncertain. Germline V gene sequence: CDR1 LNHNV, CDR2 YYDKDF (reference sequence). This CDR3 comprises 14 residues. The germline V and J ends were trimmed by 0 bases and 5 bases, with 8 bases remaining between them. The CDR3 region is CATSRDRGDQPQHF. In DNA, the CDR3 is TGTGCCACCAGCAGAGATCGGGGTGATCAGCCCCAGCATTTT.

V is TRBV14 and J is TRBJ1-1; possible D gene TRBD1, 5 bases. The V gene's germline CDR1 is SGHDN and CDR2 FVKESK. Trimming left V 0 bases short and J 0 bases short, with 14 bases between. This CDR3 spans 17 amino acids. Here the CDR3 DNA reads TGTGCCAGCAGCCAAGAATTGGGGCGACACCTGAACACTGAAGCTTTCTTT. It codes for CASSQELGRHLNTEAFF. Filled out from reference TRBV14 and TRBJ1-1, the complete variable domain reads EAGVTQFPSHSVIEKGQTVTLRCDPISGHDNLYWYRRVMGKEIKFLLHFVKESKQDESGMPNNRFLAERTGGTYSTLKVQPAELEDSGVYFCASSQELGRHLNTEAFFGQGTRLTVV.

V usage is TRBV4-1 and J usage is TRBJ1-2; 9 nucleotides align to TRBD1. The CDR3 has 18 amino acids. Germline V gene sequence: CDR1 MGHRA, CDR2 YSYEKL. Unmatched junction bases numbered 12, after V lost 0 bases and J lost 4 bases. The CDR3 sequence is CASSQDPLGTGTFYGYTF. The CDR3 bases are TGCGCCAGCAGCCAAGATCCTTTGGGGACAGGGACATTCTATGGCTACACCTTC.

The genes are TRBV11-2 and TRBJ2-7; D may be TRBD1 or TRBD2 (5 bases each). The CDR3 is 15 amino acids. Germline lookup yields CDR1 SGHAT and CDR2 FQNNGV. Trimming pared 5 bases from V and 0 bases from J, leaving 14 bases between. The CDR3 reads CASSEGYLSSYEQYF. CDR3 sequence (DNA): TGTGCCAGCAGCGAGGGGTACCTGAGCTCCTACGAGCAGTACTTC.

The chain links TRBV19 to TRBJ1-5, with 8 bases matching TRBD1. There are 15 residues in the CDR3. Germline CDR1 is LNHDA and CDR2 is SQIVND (reference sequence). V dropped 7 bases and J dropped 7; count of bases not matched to a gene: 12. Written as DNA, the CDR3 is TGTGCCAGTACCCCCGGCCAGGGGGCTAAACAGCCCCAGCATTTT. Its protein is CASTPGQGAKQPQHF. Combining the CDR3 with reference TRBV19 and TRBJ1-5 gives the whole variable domain DGGITQSPKYLFRKEGQNVTLSCEQNLNHDAMYWYRQDPGQGLRLIYYSQIVNDFQKGDIAEGYSVSREKKESFPLTVTSAQKNPTAFYLCASTPGQGAKQPQHFGDGTRLSIL.

The chain couples TRBV5-1 to TRBJ2-6, with D possibly TRBD1 on 6 matching bases. Trimming removed 3 bases from V and 0 bases from J, with 7 bases in between. The germline V gene encodes CDR1 SGHRS and CDR2 YFSETQ. The CDR3 runs to 15 residues. DNA of the CDR3: TGCGCCAGCAGCTGGACAGACTCTGGGGCCAACGTCCTGACTTTC. Translated: CASSWTDSGANVLTF.

V is TRBV7-9 and J is TRBJ2-1; 10 nucleotides align to TRBD2. Germline values: CDR1 SEHNR, CDR2 FQNEAQ (reference sequence). V dropped 5 bases and J dropped 9; count of bases not matched to a gene: 4. The CDR3 has 13 amino acids. CDR3 residues: CASSQRGGLEQFF. CDR3 bases: TGTGCCAGCAGCCAGCGGGGGGGACTTGAGCAGTTCTTC.

The chain recombines TRBV24-1 with TRBJ1-2; possibly TRBD1 for D (5 bases). The V gene's germline CDR1 is KGHDR and CDR2 SFDVKD. Trimming left V 5 bases short and J 6 bases short, with 18 bases between. This CDR3 region has 15 residues. CDR3 in DNA: TGTGCCACCAGTGTCCCCGGACACGCCTGGGATGGCTACACCTTC. This sequence encodes CATSVPGHAWDGYTF.

J is TRBJ2-4 and V is TRBV28; 11 nucleotides agree with TRBD1. CDR1 MDHEN and CDR2 SYDVKM come from the germline V gene. The CDR3 covers 19 residues. V shed 1 base, J shed 0 bases, and the junction held 8 bases outside the gene matches. The CDR3 DNA is TGTGCCAGCAGTTTATCTGGGACAGGGGGGTCTTTAGCCAAAAACATTCAGTACTTC. This gives the protein CASSLSGTGGSLAKNIQYF.

The rearrangement joins TRBV7-9 to TRBJ1-4; possibly TRBD1 for D (5 bases). The CDR3 contains 17 residues. Germline V gene sequence: CDR1 SEHNR, CDR2 FQNEAQ (reference sequence). Deletions cut 7 bases from V and 5 bases from J, with 23 bases between. The CDR3: CASTLTQSGAINEKLFF. The CDR3 DNA sequence: TGTGCCAGCACCCTCACCCAGTCCGGGGCTATCAATGAAAAACTGTTTTTT.

The chain has TRBV4-3 and TRBJ1-2, with no clear D. The CDR3 has 14 residues. The germline V gene encodes CDR1 LGHNA and CDR2 YSLEER. Trimming left V 0 bases short and J 1 base short, with 6 bases between. CDR3 bases: TGCGCCAGCAGCCAAGATACGGATAACTATGGCTACACCTTC. Translation: CASSQDTDNYGYTF.

The rearrangement joins TRBV5-1 to TRBJ2-3; 8 bases align to TRBD1. Trimming at V came to 7 bases and at J to 5 bases, leaving 15 bases not matched to a gene. Germline-derived CDR1 and CDR2 are SGHRS and YFSETQ. The CDR3 has 16 amino acids. The CDR3 is CASAQETGGRLDTQYF. The DNA for the CDR3 is TGCGCCAGCGCCCAGGAAACAGGGGGAAGATTAGATACGCAGTATTTT.

The genes are TRBV6-5 and TRBJ2-7; 7 bases fit TRBD2. The CDR3 contains 13 residues. The germline V gene has CDR1 MNHEY and CDR2 SVGAGI. J lost 3 bases, V lost 8 bases, and 7 bases had no gene match. CDR3 DNA sequence: TGTGCCAGCCGGGAGGAACAGTTCTACGAGCAGTACTTC. It codes for CASREEQFYEQYF.

The V and J genes are TRBV9 and TRBJ2-7, with a weak D call TRBD2 (6 bases). The V end lost 0 bases, the J end lost 0 bases, and 10 bases lay between the germline ends. Germline V gene data show CDR1 as SGDLS and CDR2 as YYNGEE. The CDR3 runs to 15 residues. CDR3 bases: TGTGCCAGCAGCGTAGGCCAGGGACTCTCCTACGAGCAGTACTTC. Translation: CASSVGQGLSYEQYF. Combining the CDR3 with reference TRBV9 and TRBJ2-7 gives the whole variable domain DSGVTQTPKHLITATGQRVTLRCSPRSGDLSVYWYQQSLDQGLQFLIQYYNGEERAKGNILERFSAQQFPDLHSELNLSSLELGDSALYFCASSVGQGLSYEQYFGPGTRLTVT.

This clone showed up just once. The chain recombines TRBV5-6 with TRBJ2-7; D is unresolved. The V gene lost 2 bases and the J gene lost 3 bases, with 9 bases spanning the gap. Germline values: CDR1 SGHDT, CDR2 YYEEEE. The CDR3 spans 13 residues. The CDR3 sequence is CASSFPGLYEQYF. CDR3 DNA sequence: TGTGCCAGCAGCTTCCCGGGCCTCTACGAGCAGTACTTC.

There are a few counts of this clone. The chain has TRBV13 and TRBJ1-1, with D perhaps matching TRBD1 (6 bases). CDR3 length: 12 amino acids. The V gene lost 5 bases and the J gene lost 8 bases, with 12 bases spanning the gap. In germline, CDR1 is PRHDT, CDR2 FYEKMQ (reference sequence). CDR3 loop: CASSLRGREAFF. As DNA, the CDR3 is TGTGCCAGCAGCCTTAGGGGGAGGGAAGCTTTCTTT.

J is TRBJ2-2 and V is TRBV7-9; D tentatively reads TRBD1 or TRBD2 (5 bases each). Trimming pared 1 base from V and 7 bases from J, leaving 13 bases between. This CDR3 region has 15 residues. Germline assignment: CDR1 SEHNR and CDR2 FQNEAQ (reference sequence). The CDR3 is CASSLVGGADGELFF. The CDR3 region has the DNA TGTGCCAGCAGCTTAGTTGGGGGAGCGGACGGGGAGCTGTTTTTT. Together with reference TRBV7-9 and TRBJ2-2, the CDR3 gives the full variable domain: DTGVSQNPRHKITKRGQNVTFRCDPISEHNRLYWYRQTLGQGPEFLTYFQNEAQLEKSRLLSDRFSAERPKGSFSTLEIQRTEQGDSAMYLCASSLVGGADGELFFGEGSRLTVL.

Turning to this clone: Other DNA sequences in the same sample also yield this CDR3. The genes are TRBV18 and TRBJ1-1, with D unresolved. This CDR3 is 13 amino acids long. The V end lost 1 base, the J end lost 5 bases, and 8 bases lay between the germline ends. Germline loops: CDR1 KGHSH, CDR2 LQKENI. The CDR3 protein is CASSPQGRTEAFF. The CDR3 nucleotides read TGTGCCAGCTCACCACAAGGGAGGACTGAAGCTTTCTTT.

The chain links TRBV5-1 to TRBJ2-5, with D possibly matching TRBD2 (7 bases). Germline CDR1 reads SGHRS; CDR2 reads YFSETQ. V was clipped by 4 bases and J by 5 bases, with 12 bases between them. CDR3 length equals 13 residues. The CDR3 reads CASSAGEGETQYF. Written as DNA, the CDR3 is TGCGCCAGCAGCGCAGGGGAGGGGGAGACCCAGTACTTC.

The chain is built from TRBV7-2 and TRBJ2-1, with TRBD2 matching over 7 bases. Germline-derived CDR1 and CDR2 are SGHTA and FQGNSA. This CDR3 has 15 amino acids. V dropped 0 bases and J dropped 6; count of bases not matched to a gene: 5. The CDR3 region is CASSLAGGRINEQFF. CDR3 bases: TGTGCCAGCAGCTTAGCGGGAGGGCGAATCAATGAGCAGTTCTTC.

This chain uses TRBV7-9 with TRBJ1-1; maybe TRBD1 (6 bases). V lost 2 bases to trimming and J lost 11 bases, with 18 bases between them. Germline V lookup: CDR1 SEHNR, CDR2 FQNEAQ (reference sequence). CDR3 size: 14 residues. CDR3 in DNA: TGTGCCAGCAGCTTACTAGGGACACCAGAGCGGGCTTTCTTT. Amino acids: CASSLLGTPERAFF.

The V gene is TRBV6-2 or TRBV6-3, the J gene TRBJ2-1, with D tentatively TRBD1 or TRBD2 (6 bases each). The CDR3 has 18 residues. Between the trimmed V and J ends, which lost 0 bases and 0 bases, there was a span of 15 bases. Germline CDR1 MNHEY, CDR2 SVGEGT. The CDR3 DNA reads as TGTGCCAGCAGTTACTCTGGAGGGGGAAGAAGCTCCTACAATGAGCAGTTCTTC. This encodes CASSYSGGGRSSYNEQFF.

The genes are TRBV6-6 and TRBJ1-5; the D is unclear. Germline V gene lookup returns CDR1 MNHNY and CDR2 SVGAGI (reference sequence). The CDR3 extends over 13 amino acids. Trimming pared 2 bases from V and 5 bases from J, leaving 7 bases between. The chain's CDR3 is CASSYGLYQPQHF. DNA of the CDR3: TGTGCCAGCAGTTACGGGTTATATCAGCCCCAGCATTTT.

The chain recombines TRBV20-1 with TRBJ2-7; TRBD1 might be the D (8 bases). Germline loops: CDR1 DFQATT, CDR2 SNEGSKA (reference sequence). CDR3 length: 14 amino acids. Trimming took off 3 bases at V and 5 bases at J, with 17 bases between the two ends. The CDR3: CSASHRGGHDEQYF. CDR3 nucleotide sequence: TGCAGTGCTAGTCACAGGGGGGGGCACGACGAGCAGTACTTC.

J is TRBJ2-3 and V is TRBV7-9; D is uncertain. The ends were cut back, 5 bases at V and 4 bases at J, with 13 bases in the middle. The CDR3 covers 14 residues. Germline-derived CDR1 and CDR2 are SEHNR and FQNEAQ (reference sequence). The CDR3 nucleotides read TGTGCCAGCAGCACTATTCTAAGCCCAGATACGCAGTATTTT. Translation: CASSTILSPDTQYF.

V and J are TRBV5-6 and TRBJ1-5; TRBD1 agrees at 8 bases. The CDR3 totals 16 residues. In germline, CDR1 is SGHDT, CDR2 YYEEEE. Losses at the gene ends were 4 bases for V and 7 bases for J; bases not matched to a gene: 13. The CDR3 DNA reads as TGTGCCAGCAGCCTGGGGGGGCAGGGGGCACGGCAGCCCCAGCATTTT. Its translation: CASSLGGQGARQPQHF.

This chain connects TRBV4-1 to TRBJ2-7; 8 nucleotides agree with TRBD1. The germline V gene encodes CDR1 MGHRA and CDR2 YSYEKL. V shed 2 bases, J shed 2 bases, and the junction held 14 bases outside the gene matches. This CDR3 comprises 18 residues. For the CDR3, the DNA is TGCGCCAGCAGCCAAAGTGGAGGACAGGGACGAACCCCCTACGAGCAGTACTTC. This translates into CASSQSGGQGRTPYEQYF.

The chain couples TRBV28 to TRBJ1-2; 11 bases are shared with TRBD1. Looked up from germline, CDR1 is MDHEN and CDR2 is SYDVKM. V shed 6 bases, J shed 8 bases, and the junction held 5 bases outside the gene matches. The length of the CDR3 is 13 residues. The CDR3 protein is CASRRTGGEGYTF. The CDR3 DNA is TGTGCCAGCAGACGGACAGGGGGCGAGGGCTACACCTTC.

CDR3 DNA: TGTGCCTGGAGGCTACTAGGACGGTTTGAAGCTTTCTTT. Its protein product is CAWRLLGRFEAFF. This rearrangement joins TRBV30 to TRBJ1-1; D unclear. Trimming removed 3 bases at V and 7 bases at J, with 15 bases between. This CDR3 has 13 amino acids. Germline lookup yields CDR1 GTSNPN and CDR2 SVGIG (reference sequence).

The J gene is TRBJ2-7, the V gene TRBV5-1; 10 bases are a match to TRBD1. With 4 bases clipped from V and 2 bases from J, the junction kept 6 bases outside the gene matches. Germline V gene sequence: CDR1 SGHRS, CDR2 YFSETQ. The CDR3 totals 15 residues. The DNA for the CDR3 is TGCGCCAGCAGCCCCGAGGGGACAGGGGCCTACGAGCAGTACTTC. This sequence encodes CASSPEGTGAYEQYF.